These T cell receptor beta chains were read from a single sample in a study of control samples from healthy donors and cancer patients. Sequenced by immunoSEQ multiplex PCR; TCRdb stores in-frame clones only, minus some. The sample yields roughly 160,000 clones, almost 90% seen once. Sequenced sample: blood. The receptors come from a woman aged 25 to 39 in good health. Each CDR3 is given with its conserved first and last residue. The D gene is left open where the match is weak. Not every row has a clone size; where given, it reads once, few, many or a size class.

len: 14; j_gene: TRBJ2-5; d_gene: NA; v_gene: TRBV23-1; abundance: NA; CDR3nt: TGCGCCAGCAGTCAATCGTATGGCCCAGGAACCCAGTACTTC; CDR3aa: CASSQSYGPGTQYF
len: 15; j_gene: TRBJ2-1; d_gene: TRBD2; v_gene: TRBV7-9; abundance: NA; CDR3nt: TGTGCCAGCAGCCCAACTAGCGGGAGAGTCCATGAGCAGTTCTTC; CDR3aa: CASSPTSGRVHEQFF
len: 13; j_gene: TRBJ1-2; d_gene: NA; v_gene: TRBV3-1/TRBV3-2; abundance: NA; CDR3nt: TGTGCCAGCAGCGTACAGGGAGGTGGAGGCTACACCTTC; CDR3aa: CASSVQGGGGYTF
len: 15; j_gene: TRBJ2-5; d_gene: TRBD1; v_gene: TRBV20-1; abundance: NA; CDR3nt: TGCAGTGCTGGTGGACAGGGAGGTTGGCAAGAGACCCAGTACTTC; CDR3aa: CSAGGQGGWQETQYF
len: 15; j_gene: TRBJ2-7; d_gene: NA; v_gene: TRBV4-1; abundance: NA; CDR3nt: TGCGCCAGCAGCCAGGACGGGTCGCTTTCCGACGAGCAGTACTTC; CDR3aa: CASSQDGSLSDEQYF
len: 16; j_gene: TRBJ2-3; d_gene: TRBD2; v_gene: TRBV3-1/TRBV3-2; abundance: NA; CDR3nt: TGTGCCAGCAGCCTCCGGACTAGCGGGAAGGGTGATACGCAGTATTTT; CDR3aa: CASSLRTSGKGDTQYF
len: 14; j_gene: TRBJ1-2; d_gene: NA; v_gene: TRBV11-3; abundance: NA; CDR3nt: TGTGCCAGCAGCCTGTTTACGCGCGATCGTGTATTCACCTTC; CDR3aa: CASSLFTRDRVFTF
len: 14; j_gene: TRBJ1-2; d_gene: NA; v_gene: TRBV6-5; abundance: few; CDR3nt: TGTGCCAGCAGTTATGACAGGAACCGCCATGGCTACACCTTC; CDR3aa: CASSYDRNRHGYTF
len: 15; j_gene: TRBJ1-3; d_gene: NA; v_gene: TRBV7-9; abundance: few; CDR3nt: TGTGCCAGCAGCTTAGGAGGAGGGCTTGGAAACACCATATATTTT; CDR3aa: CASSLGGGLGNTIYF
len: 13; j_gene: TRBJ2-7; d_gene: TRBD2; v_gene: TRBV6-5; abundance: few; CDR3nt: TGTGCCAGCAGGACTAGCGGGAGTTACGAGCAGTACTTC; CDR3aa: CASRTSGSYEQYF
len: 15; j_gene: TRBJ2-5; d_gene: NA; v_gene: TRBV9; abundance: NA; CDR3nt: TGTGCCAGCAGCGTTTCCCTTGGGCAGCAAGAGACCCAGTACTTC; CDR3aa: CASSVSLGQQETQYF
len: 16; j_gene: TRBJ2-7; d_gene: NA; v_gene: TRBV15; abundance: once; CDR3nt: TGTGCCACCAGCAGAGGCGGGTCCGAGTACTACTACGAGCAGTACTTC; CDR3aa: CATSRGGSEYYYEQYF
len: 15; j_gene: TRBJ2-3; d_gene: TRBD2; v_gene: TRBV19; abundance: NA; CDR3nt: TGTGCCAGTAACTTCGGGCGGGAGACGGTTGATACGCAGTATTTT; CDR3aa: CASNFGRETVDTQYF
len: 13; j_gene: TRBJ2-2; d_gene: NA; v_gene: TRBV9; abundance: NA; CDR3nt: TGTGCCAGCAGCGATGTGCTGGCCGGGGAGCTGTTTTTT; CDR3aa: CASSDVLAGELFF
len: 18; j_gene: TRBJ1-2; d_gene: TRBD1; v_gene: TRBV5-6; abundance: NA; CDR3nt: TGTGCCAGCAGCTCTCTAGGACAGGGGCTCATAACGGGGTATGGCTACACCTTC; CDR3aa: CASSSLGQGLITGYGYTF